This T cell receptor beta chain derives from a study of somatic mutations in cytotoxic T cells in rheumatoid arthritis. General study results and limits: Of about 60 patients, several had a largest CD8+ clone that exceeded 20% of CD8+ cells. Clonality measured in CD8+ T cells did not differ significantly between rheumatoid arthritis patients and age-matched healthy controls.

Repertoires were generated with immunoSEQ multiplex PCR, while TCRdb's copy carries only in-frame clones and drops some. The data contain about 20,000 clones, over 60% of them singletons. CDR3 length: 16 amino acids. Germline CDR1 is SNHLY and CDR2 is FYNNEI. V lost 3 bases and J lost 0, with 12 bases in between. As for this clone: The antigen remains unidentified.

The sample comprised CD8+ T cells sorted from blood. This chain joins TRBV2 and TRBJ1-5, with a weak D call TRBD1 (5 bases). This clonotype originated in an adult with rheumatoid arthritis. DNA for the CDR3: TGTGCCAGCAGTGAGGGGCCAGGAAATAGCAATCAGCCCCAGCATTTT. As protein: CASSEGPGNSNQPQHF.